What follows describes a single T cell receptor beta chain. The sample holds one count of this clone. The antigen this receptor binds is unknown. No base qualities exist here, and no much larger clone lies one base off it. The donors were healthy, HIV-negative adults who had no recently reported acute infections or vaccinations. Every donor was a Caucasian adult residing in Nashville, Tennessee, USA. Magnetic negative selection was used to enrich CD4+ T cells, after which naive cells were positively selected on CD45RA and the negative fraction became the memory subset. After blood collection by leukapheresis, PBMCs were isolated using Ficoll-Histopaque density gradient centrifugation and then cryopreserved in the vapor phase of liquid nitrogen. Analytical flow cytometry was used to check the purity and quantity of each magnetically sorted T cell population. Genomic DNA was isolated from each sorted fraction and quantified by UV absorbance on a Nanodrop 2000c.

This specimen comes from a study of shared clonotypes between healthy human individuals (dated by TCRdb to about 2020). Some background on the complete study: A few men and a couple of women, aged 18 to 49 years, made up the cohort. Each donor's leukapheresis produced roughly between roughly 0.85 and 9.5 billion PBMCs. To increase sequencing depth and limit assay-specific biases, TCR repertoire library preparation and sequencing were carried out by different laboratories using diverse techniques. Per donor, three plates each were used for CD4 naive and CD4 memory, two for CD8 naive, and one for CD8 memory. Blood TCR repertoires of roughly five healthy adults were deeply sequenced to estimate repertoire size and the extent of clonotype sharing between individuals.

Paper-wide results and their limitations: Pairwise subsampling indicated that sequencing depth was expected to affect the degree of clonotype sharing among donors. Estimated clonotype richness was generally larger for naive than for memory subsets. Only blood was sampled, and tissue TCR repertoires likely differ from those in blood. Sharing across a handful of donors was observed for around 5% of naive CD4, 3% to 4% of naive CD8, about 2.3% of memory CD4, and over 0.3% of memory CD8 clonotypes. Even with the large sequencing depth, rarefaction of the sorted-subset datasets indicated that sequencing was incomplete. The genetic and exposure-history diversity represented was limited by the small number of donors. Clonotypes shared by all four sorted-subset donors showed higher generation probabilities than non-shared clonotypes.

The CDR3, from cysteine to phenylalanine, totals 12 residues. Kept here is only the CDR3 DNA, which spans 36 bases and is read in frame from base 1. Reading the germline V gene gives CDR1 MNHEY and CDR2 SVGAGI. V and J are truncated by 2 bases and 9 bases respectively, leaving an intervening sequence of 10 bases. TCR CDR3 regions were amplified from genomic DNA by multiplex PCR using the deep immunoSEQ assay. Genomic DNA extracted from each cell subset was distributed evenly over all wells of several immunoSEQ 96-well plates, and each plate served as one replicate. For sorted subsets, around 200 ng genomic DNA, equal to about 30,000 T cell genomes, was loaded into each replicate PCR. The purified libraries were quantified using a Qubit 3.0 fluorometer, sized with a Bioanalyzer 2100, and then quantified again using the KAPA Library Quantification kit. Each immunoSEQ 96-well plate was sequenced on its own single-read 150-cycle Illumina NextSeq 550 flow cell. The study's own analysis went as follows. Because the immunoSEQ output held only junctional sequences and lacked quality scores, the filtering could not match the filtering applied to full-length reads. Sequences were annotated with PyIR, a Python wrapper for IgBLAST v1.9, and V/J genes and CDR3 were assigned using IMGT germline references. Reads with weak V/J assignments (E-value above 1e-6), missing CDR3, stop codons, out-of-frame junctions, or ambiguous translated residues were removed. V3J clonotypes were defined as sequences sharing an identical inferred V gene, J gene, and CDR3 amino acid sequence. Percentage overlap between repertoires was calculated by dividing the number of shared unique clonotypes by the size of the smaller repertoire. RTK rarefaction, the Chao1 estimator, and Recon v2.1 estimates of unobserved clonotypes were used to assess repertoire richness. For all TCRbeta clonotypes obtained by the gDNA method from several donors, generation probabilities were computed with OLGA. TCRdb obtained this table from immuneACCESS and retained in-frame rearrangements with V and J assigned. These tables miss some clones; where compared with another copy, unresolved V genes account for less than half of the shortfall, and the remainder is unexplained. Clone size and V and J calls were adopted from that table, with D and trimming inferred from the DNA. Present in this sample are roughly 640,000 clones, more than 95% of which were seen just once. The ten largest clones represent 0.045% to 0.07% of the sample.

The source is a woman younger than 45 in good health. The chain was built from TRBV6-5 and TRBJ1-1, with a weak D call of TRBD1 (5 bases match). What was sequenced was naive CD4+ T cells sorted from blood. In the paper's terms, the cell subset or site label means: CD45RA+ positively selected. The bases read TGTGCCAGCAGTTACCGGGACTCCAAAGCTTTCTTT. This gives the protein CASSYRDSKAFF.